This TCR beta chain was identified during a study of regulatory T cells in long-lasting Graves disease. Study information: Patients met the persistent Graves' disease definition after over 5 years of antithyroid drugs with positive TSH receptor antibodies.

Sample time point: persistent/refractory GD, antithyroid drugs over 5 years with positive TRAb. Extracted RNA from PBMCs served as the source of the TCR library. Germline CDR1 and CDR2: SEHNR and FQNEAQ (reference sequence). The CDR3 spans 17 residues. Study-wide findings and caveats: Newly diagnosed Graves' patients exceeded persistent ones in TCR diversity. With a small sample size, accuracy may have been reduced.

Construction of TCR beta libraries relied on iRepertoire HTBI primers and on Arm-PCR targeting CDR3 regions. In TCRdb, the multiplex PCR reads were re-called with MiXCR into one record per CDR3 protein. The sample carries 310,000 or so distinct CDR3 sequences, around 19% recorded once. Comment on this clonotype: Its target is unknown. A much more abundant neighbour one base away suggests this may be a read error.

This specimen was peripheral blood mononuclear cells (PBMCs), taken when the disease was refractory, from a patient treated with antithyroid drugs. The V call is TRBV7-9, the J call TRBJ2-5; the match to TRBD1 covers 11 bases. This TCR was sampled from a female donor with Graves disease. CDR3 region: CVSSLWTGGRGKETQYF. The CDR3 DNA reads as TGTGTCAGCAGCTTATGGACAGGGGGCAGGGGTAAGGAGACCCAGTACTTC.